This T cell receptor beta chain was observed in a study of blood T cell repertoires in COVID-19. Study-level information: Whether acute or convalescent, the COVID-19 samples came from the United States, Italy and Spain.

Germline trimming cut 0 bases from V and 7 bases from J; bases unmatched to any gene: 7. Germline values: CDR1 SGHNT, CDR2 YYREEE (reference sequence). The CDR3 is 16 residues long. Produced via immunoSEQ multiplex PCR; TCRdb's table is partial and in-frame only. This table holds 150,000 to 200,000 clones, over 75% found once. The source material was peripheral blood. This TCR came from a man in his fifties or sixties with active or convalescent COVID-19. The chain couples TRBV5-4 to TRBJ1-4, with 9 bases that match TRBD1. The CDR3 bases are TGTGCCAGCAGCTTGGTGACGACAGGGGGATCTGAAAAACTGTTTTTT. It specifies CASSLVTTGGSEKLFF.